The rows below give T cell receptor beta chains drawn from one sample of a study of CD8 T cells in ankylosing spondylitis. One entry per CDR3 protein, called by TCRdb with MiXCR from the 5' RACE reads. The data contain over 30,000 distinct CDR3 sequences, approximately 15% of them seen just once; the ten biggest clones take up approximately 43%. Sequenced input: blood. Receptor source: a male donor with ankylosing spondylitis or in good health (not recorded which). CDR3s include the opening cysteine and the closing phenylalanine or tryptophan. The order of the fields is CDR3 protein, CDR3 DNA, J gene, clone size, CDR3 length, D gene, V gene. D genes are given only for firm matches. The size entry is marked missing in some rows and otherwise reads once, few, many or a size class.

CASTKGLAGEGEQFF,TGTGCCAGCACCAAGGGACTAGCGGGAGAAGGTGAGCAGTTCTTC,TRBJ2-1,-,15,TRBD2,TRBV6-2/TRBV6-3
CSVERGPEQFF,TGCAGCGTTGAAAGGGGACCAGAGCAGTTCTTC,TRBJ2-1,few,11,-,TRBV29-1
CASSLHIDASTDTQYF,TGTGCCAGCAGCTTGCATATCGACGCTAGCACAGATACGCAGTATTTT,TRBJ2-3,-,16,-,TRBV7-9
CASSLGQPGRNIQYF,TGTGCCAGCAGCTTAGGGCAGCCGGGGCGGAACATTCAGTACTTC,TRBJ2-4,-,15,-,TRBV11-2
CASSASWSSGTDTQYF,TGTGCCAGCAGCGCATCGTGGTCTAGCGGCACAGATACGCAGTATTTT,TRBJ2-3,few,16,-,TRBV2
CASSPQGAATEAFF,TGTGCCAGCAGCCCGCAGGGGGCGGCCACTGAAGCTTTCTTT,TRBJ1-1,many,14,TRBD1,TRBV7-2
CASSLGGGSSPTDTQYF,TGTGCCAGCAGTTTAGGGGGCGGGAGTAGTCCCACAGATACGCAGTATTTT,TRBJ2-3,-,17,TRBD2,TRBV12-3/TRBV12-4
CASSTSTNGELFF,TGTGCCAGCAGTACCTCGACGAACGGGGAGCTGTTTTTT,TRBJ2-2,-,13,-,TRBV12-3/TRBV12-4
CASSQESGIILPTGELFF,TGTGCCAGCAGCCAAGAAAGCGGGATCATTTTACCCACCGGGGAGCTGTTTTTT,TRBJ2-2,few,18,TRBD2,TRBV3-1
CSAKGGLNTEAFF,TGCAGCGCCAAGGGCGGTCTGAACACTGAAGCTTTCTTT,TRBJ1-1,few,13,-,TRBV29-1
CASSFSGRSDEQYF,TGTGCCAGCAGCTTCAGCGGGAGGTCTGACGAGCAGTACTTC,TRBJ2-7,-,14,TRBD2,TRBV7-9
CASSFKRGPGELFF,TGCGCCAGCAGCTTCAAGAGGGGTCCCGGGGAGCTGTTTTTT,TRBJ2-2,-,14,-,TRBV5-1
CSVRTGNFEAFF,TGCAGCGTTAGGACAGGGAATTTTGAAGCTTTCTTT,TRBJ1-1,few,12,TRBD1,TRBV29-1
CASSLFGGSSYNEQFF,TGTGCCAGCAGTTTATTCGGGGGGTCCTCCTACAATGAGCAGTTCTTC,TRBJ2-1,many,16,TRBD2,TRBV28
CASSQAVGETQYF,TGCGCCAGCAGCCAAGCAGTTGGAGAGACCCAGTACTTC,TRBJ2-5,-,13,-,TRBV4-3
CASSVDRGGEKLFF,TGTGCCAGCAGCGTTGACAGGGGTGGAGAAAAACTGTTTTTT,TRBJ1-4,-,14,TRBD1,TRBV9